The clone carrying this T cell receptor (beta chain) was counted a few times. These data originate in a study of blood T cells in healthy people across ages. The CDR3 length is 15 residues. CDR1 LGHNA and CDR2 YSLEER come from the germline V gene. With 4 bases clipped from V and 7 bases from J, the junction kept 7 bases outside the gene matches. Sample-barcoded 5' priming and a J-beta primer mix drove a second PCR of 7 to 11 cycles. TCRdb called the 5' RACE reads again in MiXCR, with one record for every CDR3 protein. In the table there are some 800,000 distinct CDR3 sequences, more than 40% of which are singletons.

Material: blood. The sequence was obtained from a man in his sixties in good health. V usage is TRBV4-3 and J usage is TRBJ2-1; 10 bases fit TRBD1. CDR3 sequence reads: CASSPQAGQGNEQFF. The CDR3 DNA is TGCGCCAGCAGCCCTCAGGCGGGACAGGGGAATGAGCAGTTCTTC.